This T cell receptor beta chain emerged from a study of Graves' ophthalmopathy and Graves' hyperthyroidism. This clonotype occurred a few times. Its specificity is not known. Trimming took 8 bases from V and 1 from J; bases not matched to a gene: 8. The CDR3 has 15 residues. Germline CDR1 MNHEY, CDR2 SMNVEV (reference sequence). Aged 18 to 65, the patients with hyperthyroidism had under 2 months' duration and were newly diagnosed. Patients were excluded if they had other autoimmune diseases or uncontrolled infections, and likewise if pregnancy or lactation applied. Study-wide findings and caveats: Ophthalmopathy was separated from stable hyperthyroidism by a 13-signature model with around 89% sensitivity and approximately 81% specificity. The model forecast ophthalmopathy progression, reaching roughly 70% sensitivity and around 73% specificity.

Transcripts of RNA were the source for amplifying TCR beta CDR3 regions. RT-PCR in the first round used HTBI primers; a second-round multiplex PCR followed. TCRdb re-called the multiplex PCR reads with MiXCR, one entry per CDR3 protein. In the table there are hundreds of thousands of distinct CDR3 sequences, about a fifth of which are singletons. The receptor's source is a woman in her late teens or twenties with stable Graves' hyperthyroidism. Some clones in this sample may be carry-over from other donors' samples. This chain uses TRBV27 with TRBJ1-5; 7 bases line up with TRBD1. The specimen sequenced was peripheral blood. As DNA, the CDR3 is TGTGCCAGCGGCTCAGGGGGGAAAAGCAATCAGCCCCAGCATTTT. Its protein product is CASGSGGKSNQPQHF.